These 15 T cell receptor beta chains share one sample of origin, sequenced in a study of blood T cell repertoires in COVID-19. Using immunoSEQ multiplex PCR, the repertoire was profiled, and TCRdb retains in-frame clones only, with some absent. Among approximately 250,000 clones listed, less than 90% were seen once. The sample taken for sequencing was peripheral blood. The receptors derive from a woman in her seventies with COVID-19, enrolled during active disease.

This chain links TRBV5-1 with TRBJ2-1, with 16 bases that match TRBD2. V was pared by 2 bases and J by 8 bases, with 1 base of the junction left unmatched. The CDR3 is 15 amino acids. Germline V lookup: CDR1 SGHRS, CDR2 YFSETQ. The CDR3 is CASSFGTSGGDEQFF. The DNA of the CDR3 is TGCGCCAGCAGCTTCGGGACTAGCGGGGGGGATGAGCAGTTCTTC.

The CDR3 region has the DNA TGTGCCACCAGTTTGAAACGTCTGGAGGATCAGCCCCAGCATTTT. Translated, it gives CATSLKRLEDQPQHF. J is TRBJ1-5 and V is TRBV24-1; D unresolved. Trimming removed 6 bases from V and 5 bases from J, with 16 bases in between. This CDR3 comprises 15 residues. Germline V gene data show CDR1 as KGHDR and CDR2 as SFDVKD.

This chain connects TRBV18 to TRBJ1-5; 9 bases are shared with TRBD1. This CDR3 is 15 amino acids long. The ends lost 3 bases at V and 4 bases at J; junction bases unmatched: 4. Germline V gives CDR1 KGHSH, CDR2 LQKENI. The DNA for the CDR3 is TGTGCCAGCTCACCGGGACAGGGCGATAATCAGCCCCAGCATTTT. It codes for CASSPGQGDNQPQHF.

The gene calls are TRBV30 and TRBJ1-6; no firm D call. CDR3 length equals 11 residues. Germline V lookup: CDR1 GTSNPN, CDR2 SVGIG (reference sequence). Deletions cut 0 bases from V and 10 bases from J, with 4 bases between. The CDR3 here is CAWSVLSPLHF. CDR3 nucleotide sequence: TGTGCCTGGAGTGTACTCTCACCCCTCCACTTT. The full variable domain, with the rest looked up from reference TRBV30 and TRBJ1-6, is SQTIHQWPATLVQPVGSPLSLECTVEGTSNPNLYWYRQAAGRGLQLLFYSVGIGQISSEVPQNLSASRPQDRQFILSSKKLLLSDSGFYLCAWSVLSPLHFGNGTRLTVT.

V and J are TRBV7-9 and TRBJ1-2; 11 bases align to TRBD1. V shed 5 bases, J shed 4 bases, and the junction held 6 bases outside the gene matches. Germline values: CDR1 SEHNR, CDR2 FQNEAQ (reference sequence). This CDR3 is built from 15 residues. The CDR3 nucleotides read TGTGCCAGCAGCCGTGGGACAGGGGGTCCCTATGGCTACACCTTC. Translating it yields CASSRGTGGPYGYTF.

The chain carries TRBV10-3 and TRBJ2-3; TRBD1 aligns across 9 bases. Trimming at V came to 6 bases and at J to 1 base, leaving 5 bases not matched to a gene. The CDR3 has 15 residues. Germline values: CDR1 ENHRY, CDR2 SYGVKD. In nucleotides, the CDR3 is TGTGCCATCAGCCCGGGGGACAGGGGCACAGATACGCAGTATTTT. This gives the protein CAISPGDRGTDTQYF.

The chain has TRBV27 and TRBJ2-2; 8 bases are shared with TRBD2. CDR3 size: 15 residues. Trimming removed 5 bases from V and 5 bases from J; junction bases left unmatched: 7. CDR1 is MNHEY, CDR2 SMNVEV, per germline (reference sequence). The CDR3, as DNA: TGTGCCAGCAGTCCCGGGGGGGGGCGGACCGGGGAGCTGTTTTTT. Protein product: CASSPGGGRTGELFF.

V usage is TRBV9 and J usage is TRBJ2-3, with D possibly being TRBD2 (5 bases). The V gene's germline CDR1 is SGDLS and CDR2 YYNGEE. V was trimmed by 0 bases and J by 5 bases, leaving 10 bases between them. The CDR3 runs 14 residues. In DNA form, the CDR3 reads TGTGCCAGCAGCGTAGATTTGGCGGGAGATACGCAGTATTTT. Protein sequence: CASSVDLAGDTQYF.

The chain has TRBV15 and TRBJ2-7; 8 bases fit TRBD1. CDR1 LNHNV and CDR2 YYDKDF come from the germline V gene (reference sequence). The CDR3 spans 16 residues. J lost 3 bases, V lost 0 bases, and 7 bases had no gene match. Written as DNA, the CDR3 is TGTGCCACCAGCAGAGATCTGACAGGGGAAGGCTACGAGCAGTACTTC. Protein: CATSRDLTGEGYEQYF.

This chain uses TRBV5-1 with TRBJ2-3, with D possibly being TRBD1 (6 bases). The CDR3 has 16 residues. Trimming removed 5 bases from V and 4 bases from J, with 20 bases in between. Germline-derived CDR1 and CDR2 are SGHRS and YFSETQ. The CDR3 bases are TGCGCCAGCAGGAGTCTGGGGACACCCTCCCCAGATACGCAGTATTTT. Its translation: CASRSLGTPSPDTQYF.

This clone appeared a few times. The rearrangement links TRBV5-1 to TRBJ2-2, with 10 bases matching TRBD1. Trimming removed 0 bases from V and 4 bases from J; junction bases left unmatched: 3. Germline V CDR1 and CDR2: SGHRS, YFSETQ. There are 16 residues in the CDR3. The CDR3 coding sequence is TGCGCCAGCAGCTTGGTGTGGACAGGGGGCACCGGGGAGCTGTTTTTT. Translation gives CASSLVWTGGTGELFF.

The V gene is TRBV7-8, the J gene TRBJ2-3, with TRBD2 matching 9 bases. This CDR3 is built from 16 residues. V gave up 2 bases and J gave up 2 bases; unmatched junction bases: 5. Per the germline V gene, CDR1 is SGHVS and CDR2 is FQNEAQ. CDR3 sequence: CASSLRRGGSTDTQYF. The CDR3 region has the DNA TGTGCCAGCAGCTTACGGCGGGGGGGCTCCACAGATACGCAGTATTTT. Full variable domain (rest looked up from reference TRBV7-8 and TRBJ2-3): GAGVSQSPRYKVAKRGQDVALRCDPISGHVSLFWYQQALGQGPEFLTYFQNEAQLDKSGLPSDRFFAERPEGSVSTLKIQRTQQEDSAVYLCASSLRRGGSTDTQYFGPGTRLTVL.

This chain's CDR3 is CASSAGQGQEKLFF. In nucleotides, the CDR3 is TGTGCCAGCAGCGCGGGACAGGGGCAAGAAAAACTGTTTTTT. The chain is built from TRBV9 and TRBJ1-4; 10 nucleotides match TRBD1. The CDR3 has 14 residues. CDR1 is SGDLS, CDR2 YYNGEE, per germline. V lost 3 bases and J lost 8; bases outside the gene matches: 4.

V and J are TRBV11-2 and TRBJ1-4, with D hard to call. The CDR3 has 14 residues. CDR1 and CDR2 from the germline V gene are SGHAT and FQNNGV. V was clipped by 6 bases and J by 2 bases, with 10 bases between them. CDR3 nucleotides: TGTGCCAGCAGTACCGAGTGGACTAATGAAAAACTGTTTTTT. This translates into CASSTEWTNEKLFF.

J is TRBJ1-1 and V is TRBV27; 7 bases fit TRBD1. The junction had 6 bases not matched to a gene; V was cut back by 4 bases and J by 4 bases. CDR3 length equals 14 residues. Germline V gene lookup returns CDR1 MNHEY and CDR2 SMNVEV (reference sequence). This CDR3 reads CASSSTGLVTEAFF. The CDR3 region has the DNA TGTGCCAGCAGTTCGACAGGGCTCGTCACTGAAGCTTTCTTT.